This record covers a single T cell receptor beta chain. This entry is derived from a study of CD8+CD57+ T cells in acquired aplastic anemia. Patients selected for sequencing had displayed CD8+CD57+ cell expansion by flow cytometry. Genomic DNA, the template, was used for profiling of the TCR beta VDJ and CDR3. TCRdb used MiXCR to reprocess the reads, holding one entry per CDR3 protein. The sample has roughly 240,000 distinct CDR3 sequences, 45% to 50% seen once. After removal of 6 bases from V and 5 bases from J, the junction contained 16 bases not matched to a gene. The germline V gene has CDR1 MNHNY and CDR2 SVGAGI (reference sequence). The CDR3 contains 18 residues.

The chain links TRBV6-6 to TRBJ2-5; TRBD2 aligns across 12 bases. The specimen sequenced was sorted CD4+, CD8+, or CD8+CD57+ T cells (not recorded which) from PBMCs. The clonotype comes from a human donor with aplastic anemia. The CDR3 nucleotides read TGTGCCAGCAGCCCACCCGGACTAGCGGGGAGGGTCGAGGAGACCCAGTACTTC. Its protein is CASSPPGLAGRVEETQYF.